This T cell receptor beta chain was identified in a study of blood T cell repertoires in COVID-19. Whole-study context: Some COVID-19 samples were acute and others convalescent; all came from the United States, Italy and Spain. T cells, B-cell-depleted T cells, or PBMCs supplied cDNA or gDNA.

Authors' processing steps: Reference gene primer amplification yielded estimated nucleated cell counts. This table comes from immunoSEQ multiplex PCR, and its TCRdb copy is limited to in-frame clones, with some not included. The V and J calls and clone size come from that table; D and trimming were worked out from the DNA. The sample carries some 78,000 clones, approximately 90% recorded once. Germline V gene lookup returns CDR1 MNHNS and CDR2 SASEGT. With 0 bases removed from V and 5 bases from J, the gap between germline ends came to 8 bases. CDR3 length: 14 amino acids. This receptor was taken from a woman aged 80 or older with active or convalescent COVID-19. What was sequenced was peripheral blood. This chain links TRBV6-1 with TRBJ1-3; D gene unclear. The CDR3 DNA reads as TGTGCCAGCAGTGAAGCGCTCCACAGAAACACCATATATTTT. It specifies CASSEALHRNTIYF.